The 25 T cell receptor beta chains below come from one sample, sequenced in a study of blood T cell repertoires in COVID-19. Sequencing was performed with immunoSEQ multiplex PCR; in TCRdb, only in-frame clones are kept and a portion is missing. Of around 230,000 clones listed, about 81% are singletons. Sequenced input: PBMCs or T cells enriched from blood (not recorded which). Every receptor here comes from a middle-aged man who had recovered from COVID-19.

V and J are TRBV7-9 and TRBJ1-3; 7 bases fit TRBD1. Trimming removed 6 bases from V and 0 bases from J; junction bases left unmatched: 5. The CDR3 sequence is 15 residues long. Germline CDR1 and CDR2: SEHNR and FQNEAQ (reference sequence). The CDR3 sequence: CASSLRDSSGNTIYF. As DNA, the CDR3 is TGTGCCAGCAGTTTACGGGACAGCTCTGGAAACACCATATATTTT. Filled out from reference TRBV7-9 and TRBJ1-3, the complete variable domain reads DTGVSQNPRHKITKRGQNVTFRCDPISEHNRLYWYRQTLGQGPEFLTYFQNEAQLEKSRLLSDRFSAERPKGSFSTLEIQRTEQGDSAMYLCASSLRDSSGNTIYFGEGSWLTVV.

V gene TRBV10-3 combines with J gene TRBJ1-1, with unresolved D. V was clipped by 5 bases and J by 2 bases, with 9 bases between them. Germline values: CDR1 ENHRY, CDR2 SYGVKD. This CDR3 has 13 amino acids. CDR3 residues: CAISFGANTEAFF. The CDR3 bases are TGTGCCATCAGTTTCGGAGCTAACACTGAAGCTTTCTTT.

The chain employs TRBV12-5 and TRBJ2-5; weak D call: TRBD1 (6 bases). The V end was cut by 5 bases, the J end by 5 bases, with 18 bases between. This CDR3 has 15 residues. Germline-derived CDR1 and CDR2 are LGHNT and FRNRAP. CDR3 DNA: TGTGCTAGTGGTAACGGACAGACGATCAGTGAGACCCAGTACTTC. It translates to CASGNGQTISETQYF.

This rearrangement joins TRBV7-7 to TRBJ2-2; D gene ambiguous. Germline V CDR1 and CDR2: SSHAT, FNYEAQ (reference sequence). Trimming took 2 bases from V and 2 from J, leaving 6 bases between them. This CDR3 is 14 amino acids long. The CDR3 sequence: CASSLIRNTGELFF. CDR3 DNA: TGTGCCAGCAGCTTAATCAGAAACACCGGGGAGCTGTTTTTT.

The chain combines TRBV19 with TRBJ1-1, with D hard to call. Trimming took 5 bases from V and 0 from J, leaving 7 bases between them. There are 13 residues in the CDR3. Germline CDR1 reads LNHDA; CDR2 reads SQIVND (reference sequence). The CDR3 DNA is TGTGCCAGTAGTCCGCGAATGAACACTGAAGCTTTCTTT. This gives the protein CASSPRMNTEAFF. Full variable domain (remainder filled in from reference TRBV19 and TRBJ1-1): DGGITQSPKYLFRKEGQNVTLSCEQNLNHDAMYWYRQDPGQGLRLIYYSQIVNDFQKGDIAEGYSVSREKKESFPLTVTSAQKNPTAFYLCASSPRMNTEAFFGQGTRLTVV.

The chain recombines TRBV7-3 with TRBJ2-1; weak D call: TRBD2 (5 bases). The CDR3 totals 17 residues. V lost 1 base and J 1 base, leaving 14 bases between the germline ends. CDR1 is SGHTA, CDR2 FQGTGA, per germline. DNA of the CDR3: TGTGCCAGCAGCTTAAGGCGGCCCGGGATGTCCTACAATGAGCAGTTCTTC. Translating gives CASSLRRPGMSYNEQFF.

The CDR3 DNA reads TGCAGTGGAACCGAACAAAATGAGCAGTTCTTC. Encoded protein: CSGTEQNEQFF. The chain uses TRBV20-1 and TRBJ2-1; no reliable D call. Germline values: CDR1 DFQATT, CDR2 SNEGSKA (reference sequence). The CDR3 is made up of 11 amino acids. V was trimmed by 7 bases and J by 7 bases, leaving 11 bases between them.

The rearrangement links TRBV18 to TRBJ2-7; TRBD1 aligns across 8 bases. Germline-derived CDR1 and CDR2 are KGHSH and LQKENI. V shed 6 bases, J shed 2 bases, and the junction held 6 bases outside the gene matches. This CDR3 spans 14 amino acids. The CDR3 sequence: CASSLGTGTYEQYF. The CDR3 DNA reads as TGTGCCAGCTCCCTTGGGACAGGCACCTACGAGCAGTACTTC.

This clone was observed a single time. The CDR3 bases are TGTGCCTGGAGTGCCCAAGGAGGATCACCCCTCCACTTT. It yields the protein CAWSAQGGSPLHF. The genes are TRBV30 and TRBJ1-6, with D unresolved. The V end was cut by 1 base, the J end by 10 bases, with 11 bases between. CDR3 length: 13 residues. The germline CDR1 and CDR2 sequences are GTSNPN and SVGIG (reference sequence).

The chain joins TRBV10-3 to TRBJ1-2; maybe TRBD1 (5 bases). The CDR3 totals 13 residues. Trimming shortened V by 10 bases and J by 6 bases, and 18 bases separated the two germline ends. Germline-derived CDR1 and CDR2 are ENHRY and SYGVKD. CDR3 residues: CATWGGRGNGYTF. The CDR3 DNA is TGTGCCACCTGGGGGGGTCGAGGTAATGGCTACACCTTC.

This clone is a singleton in its sample. The V and J genes are TRBV4-1 and TRBJ2-5; 13 bases align to TRBD2. The trim removed 0 bases at V and 2 bases at J, leaving 9 bases unmatched. The CDR3 contains 19 residues. CDR1 and CDR2 (germline): MGHRA, YSYEKL. The CDR3 DNA is TGCGCCAGCAGCCAAGAAAGATCACTAGCGGGGGGGTGGCAAGAGACCCAGTACTTC. Translated, it gives CASSQERSLAGGWQETQYF.

The chain uses TRBV19 and TRBJ2-5; 9 bases map to TRBD1. V shed 10 bases, J shed 11 bases, and the junction held 14 bases outside the gene matches. This CDR3 comprises 13 residues. Looked up from germline, CDR1 is LNHDA and CDR2 is SQIVND (reference sequence). CDR3: CATTGGGERTQYF. The CDR3 nucleotides are TGTGCCACTACAGGGGGCGGGGAGAGGACTCAGTACTTC.

Regarding this clone: The sample holds other DNA sequences that translate to the same CDR3. V is TRBV7-9 and J is TRBJ1-3; possibly TRBD1 for D (5 bases). Germline CDR1 reads SEHNR; CDR2 reads FQNEAQ (reference sequence). With 1 base removed from V and 2 bases from J, the gap between germline ends came to 9 bases. The CDR3 extends over 15 amino acids. CDR3 in amino acids: CASSLDRGPGNTIYF. In DNA form, the CDR3 reads TGTGCCAGCAGCTTAGATAGGGGTCCTGGAAACACCATATATTTT.

This CDR3 is CASSDQGSGNTIYF. The CDR3 coding sequence is TGCGCCAGCAGCGATCAGGGCTCTGGAAACACCATATATTTT. This chain links TRBV5-1 with TRBJ1-3; possible D gene TRBD1, 5 bases. The V gene lost 4 bases and the J gene lost 0 bases, with 8 bases spanning the gap. The CDR3 totals 14 residues. CDR1 SGHRS and CDR2 YFSETQ come from the germline V gene.

The chain couples TRBV4-2 to TRBJ2-7; 9 bases are a match to TRBD2. CDR1 and CDR2 (germline): LGHNA, YNFKEQ. V dropped 4 bases and J dropped 0; count of bases not matched to a gene: 16. This CDR3 is 19 amino acids long. Here the CDR3 DNA reads TGTGCCAGCAGCCCGAAGTGGGTATCTGGCGGGAGGGCCTCCTACGAGCAGTACTTC. The encoded protein is CASSPKWVSGGRASYEQYF.

The chain has TRBV30 and TRBJ1-1; D is ambiguous. The CDR3 loop spans 15 amino acids. Germline CDR1 and CDR2: GTSNPN and SVGIG (reference sequence). V dropped 2 bases and J dropped 0 bases, with 13 bases sitting between them. The CDR3 nucleotides read TGTGCCTGGAGTACGGGCAGACTAATGAACACTGAAGCTTTCTTT. This gives the protein CAWSTGRLMNTEAFF.

The DNA of the CDR3 is TGTGCCACCAGCACCCGGACAGCTAAATCCTACAATGAGCAGTTCTTC. It yields the protein CATSTRTAKSYNEQFF. The rearrangement joins TRBV24-1 to TRBJ2-1; possibly TRBD1 for D (6 bases). Germline lookup yields CDR1 KGHDR and CDR2 SFDVKD. V was pared by 7 bases and J by 1 base, with 16 bases between. This CDR3 comprises 16 residues.

The J gene is TRBJ1-1, the V gene TRBV18; D unclear. This CDR3 is 15 amino acids long. V was cut by 0 bases and J by 4 bases, with 12 bases left in between. Germline CDR1 reads KGHSH; CDR2 reads LQKENI. The CDR3 loop is CASSPPRLAGTEAFF. The CDR3, as DNA: TGTGCCAGCTCACCACCGCGACTCGCGGGCACTGAAGCTTTCTTT.

This clone has a count of ten or more. The rearrangement links TRBV5-4 to TRBJ1-2; unclear D gene. Germline loops: CDR1 SGHNT, CDR2 YYREEE (reference sequence). The V end lost 4 bases, the J end lost 5 bases, and 12 bases lay between the germline ends. The CDR3 runs to 13 residues. The CDR3 nucleotides read TGTGCCAGCAGCATCGACGGAGGGTATGGCTACACCTTC. It codes for CASSIDGGYGYTF.

This chain joins TRBV9 and TRBJ2-7; D remains ambiguous. The germline V and J ends were trimmed by 0 bases and 5 bases, with 9 bases remaining between them. The length of the CDR3 is 13 residues. Per germline, CDR1 SGDLS and CDR2 YYNGEE. The CDR3, as DNA: TGTGCCAGCAGCGTAGCTCCCCGAGACGAGCAGTACTTC. Amino acid sequence: CASSVAPRDEQYF. Full variable domain (missing parts from reference TRBV9 and TRBJ2-7): DSGVTQTPKHLITATGQRVTLRCSPRSGDLSVYWYQQSLDQGLQFLIQYYNGEERAKGNILERFSAQQFPDLHSELNLSSLELGDSALYFCASSVAPRDEQYFGPGTRLTVT.

The chain recombines TRBV5-1 with TRBJ2-7; 14 positions agree with TRBD2. The CDR3 spans 19 residues. Losses at the gene ends were 3 bases for V and 4 bases for J; bases not matched to a gene: 15. Germline V gives CDR1 SGHRS, CDR2 YFSETQ. The CDR3 protein is CASSSTPRSTSGRAYEQYF. CDR3 bases: TGCGCCAGCAGCTCAACCCCACGATCGACTAGCGGGAGGGCTTACGAGCAGTACTTC.

The CDR3, as DNA: TGTGCCAGCAGCCAACATGCGGGACTGTTCTCTGGGGCCAACGTCCTGACTTTC. Translating it yields CASSQHAGLFSGANVLTF. The chain links TRBV14 to TRBJ2-6; TRBD2 is a possible D gene (6 bases). Germline V gene sequence: CDR1 SGHDN, CDR2 FVKESK. The CDR3 extends over 18 amino acids. The ends were cut back, 2 bases at V and 0 bases at J, with 14 bases in the middle. Based on the CDR3 plus reference TRBV14 and TRBJ2-6, the full variable domain is EAGVTQFPSHSVIEKGQTVTLRCDPISGHDNLYWYRRVMGKEIKFLLHFVKESKQDESGMPNNRFLAERTGGTYSTLKVQPAELEDSGVYFCASSQHAGLFSGANVLTFGAGSRLTVL.

This clone was recorded only once. The chain recombines TRBV5-1 with TRBJ1-1, with 8 bases lining up with TRBD1. Germline V gene data show CDR1 as SGHRS and CDR2 as YFSETQ. V shed 1 base, J shed 6 bases, and the junction held 11 bases outside the gene matches. The CDR3 consists of 16 residues. The CDR3 nucleotides read TGCGCCAGCAGCTTGAGGCAGGGGGCAGGGACGGCTGAAGCTTTCTTT. Translated, it gives CASSLRQGAGTAEAFF. The complete variable domain, with remaining parts taken from reference TRBV5-1 and TRBJ1-1, reads KAGVTQTPRYLIKTRGQQVTLSCSPISGHRSVSWYQQTPGQGLQFLFEYFSETQRNKGNFPGRFSGRQFSNSRSEMNVSTLELGDSALYLCASSLRQGAGTAEAFFGQGTRLTVV.

This sequence joins TRBV2 and TRBJ1-2, with D possibly TRBD1 on 6 matching bases. Looked up from germline, CDR1 is SNHLY and CDR2 is FYNNEI. Trimming removed 3 bases at V and 8 bases at J, with 13 bases between. CDR3 length equals 13 residues. As DNA, the CDR3 is TGTGCCAGCAGTGATTCGGACAGTTTCGGCTACACCTTC. It is translated as CASSDSDSFGYTF.

The chain has TRBV18 and TRBJ1-1; a possible D gene is TRBD1 (6 bases). Trimming cost V 2 bases and J 1 base, with 11 bases left between them. Looked up from germline, CDR1 is KGHSH and CDR2 is LQKENI. This CDR3 comprises 15 residues. The CDR3 reads CASSPSGQKNTEAFF. CDR3 DNA: TGTGCCAGCTCACCAAGCGGACAGAAGAACACTGAAGCTTTCTTT. The variable domain in full, with the rest retrieved from reference TRBV18 and TRBJ1-1, is NAGVMQNPRHLVRRRGQEARLRCSPMKGHSHVYWYRQLPEEGLKFMVYLQKENIIDESGMPKERFSAEFPKEGPSILRIQQVVRGDSAAYFCASSPSGQKNTEAFFGQGTRLTVV.